The clone carrying this T cell receptor (beta chain) was observed a handful of times. No antigen is known for it. This sample is part of a study of regulatory T cells in long-lasting Graves disease. CDR1 and CDR2 from the germline V gene are MNHEY and SVGEGT. The CDR3 has 16 amino acids. V lost 0 bases and J 0 bases, leaving 9 bases between the germline ends. Time point in this sample: newly diagnosed GD, antithyroid drugs for less than 3 months. PBMCs were the source of the RNA used for TCR sequencing. Building of the TCR beta libraries involved iRepertoire HTBI primers and Arm-PCR of CDR3 regions. In the authors' workflow: The identification of roughly 62 TRBV and over eleven TRBJ segments was made across samples. Using its own MiXCR run on the multiplex PCR reads, TCRdb lists one record per CDR3 protein. TCRdb, not the original authors, processed these V and J calls. The table records fewer than 550,000 distinct CDR3 sequences, about 16% of them present only once.

Points from the study as a whole: There was favoring of TRBV28, TRBJ1-2 and TRBJ2-5 in persistent disease. Compared with new cases, persistent Graves' patients showed reduced TCR diversity.

These data also featured in a second study, about T cells in Graves' hyperthyroidism and ophthalmopathy. That study reports: On the basis of clinical symptoms, serum thyroxine and TRAb, thyroid ultrasound and orbital computed tomography, diagnoses were made.

This rearrangement joins TRBV6-2 or TRBV6-3 to TRBJ2-1; D is ambiguous. The material was peripheral blood mononuclear cells (PBMCs), obtained at new diagnosis, from a patient treated with antithyroid drugs. This clonotype was sampled from a woman aged 35 to 60 with Graves disease. The CDR3: CASSYSPQSSYNEQFF. The CDR3, as DNA: TGTGCCAGCAGTTACTCCCCCCAGAGCTCCTACAATGAGCAGTTCTTC.